The 27 T cell receptor beta chains below were found in one sample sequenced in a study of cytomegalovirus exposure and HLA in healthy donors (TCRdb year 2017). The library was generated by the immunoSEQ multiplex PCR assay. The multiplex PCR relied on a mix of 60 forward primers for TCR Vbeta segments and 13 reverse primers for TCR Jbeta segments. TCRdb provides this immuneACCESS table in a form limited to in-frame rearrangements. Some clones are lacking; in checked studies, under half of them reflect an unresolved V gene, and why the rest are absent is not known. A total of some 54,000 clones appear in this sample, 80% of them only once. Of the sample, nearly 6% falls within the top ten clones. Sequencing was done on a sample of PBMCs. The receptors derive from a male donor in good health and CMV-seronegative.

V and J are TRBV6-1 and TRBJ2-5, with a tentative D call TRBD2 (6 bases). In germline, CDR1 is MNHNS, CDR2 SASEGT. The V gene lost 3 bases and the J gene lost 7 bases, with 12 bases spanning the gap. CDR3 length: 13 residues. DNA of the CDR3: TGTGCCAGCAGTGATCAGGAGGGCACGACCCAGTACTTC. It codes for CASSDQEGTTQYF.

The rearrangement links TRBV30 to TRBJ2-5, with TRBD1 matching 8 bases. The DNA end favors TRBJ2-7, so the J call may be wrong. This CDR3 spans 12 amino acids. CDR1 GTSNPN and CDR2 SVGIG come from the germline V gene (reference sequence). The DNA for the CDR3 is TGTGCCGGATCGGGACAGGATTACGAGCAGTACTTC. This sequence encodes CAGSGQDYEQYF.

The V call is TRBV20-1, the J call TRBJ2-1; tentative D call: TRBD2 (6 bases). The CDR3 is 10 residues long. Between the trimmed V and J ends, which lost 6 bases and 10 bases, there was a span of 10 bases. CDR1 and CDR2 from the germline V gene are DFQATT and SNEGSKA (reference sequence). CDR3 bases: TGCAGTGCCCGTCGGGAGGAGCAGTTCTTC. Amino acids: CSARREEQFF.

The rearrangement joins TRBV9 to TRBJ1-1; D is perhaps TRBD1 (5 bases). Per the germline V gene, CDR1 is SGDLS and CDR2 is YYNGEE. The length of the CDR3 is 14 residues. Deletions cut 0 bases from V and 2 bases from J, with 8 bases between. As DNA, the CDR3 is TGTGCCAGCAGCGTAGGCTGGGGCAACACTGAAGCTTTCTTT. It yields the protein CASSVGWGNTEAFF.

The chain employs TRBV11-3 and TRBJ2-4; D is perhaps TRBD2 (5 bases). The CDR3 loop spans 17 amino acids. Trimming shortened V by 4 bases and J by 0 bases, and 16 bases separated the two germline ends. Looked up from germline, CDR1 is SGHNT and CDR2 is YENEEA. The CDR3 nucleotides read TGTGCCAGCAGCTCCCACGGGATTTACCTAGCCAAAAACATTCAGTACTTC. Protein product: CASSSHGIYLAKNIQYF.

This chain connects TRBV4-3 to TRBJ2-3, with D tentatively TRBD2 (6 bases). The CDR3 runs 16 residues. The V end was cut by 0 bases, the J end by 0 bases, with 10 bases between. Germline V lookup: CDR1 LGHNA, CDR2 YSLEER. This CDR3 is CASSQDPSASTDTQYF. In nucleotides, the CDR3 is TGCGCCAGCAGCCAAGATCCTAGCGCTAGCACAGATACGCAGTATTTT.

The J gene is TRBJ1-2, the V gene TRBV7-9; D ambiguous. The CDR3 runs 12 residues. Germline V gives CDR1 SEHNR, CDR2 FQNEAQ (reference sequence). The V end was cut by 4 bases, the J end by 1 base, with 4 bases between. The CDR3 region has the DNA TGTGCCAGCAGCTACAGTAACTATGGCTACACCTTC. Protein sequence: CASSYSNYGYTF.

V is TRBV6-4 and J is TRBJ2-3; D may be TRBD2 (5 bases). V shed 6 bases and J shed 4 bases, with 11 bases lying between them. This CDR3 has 13 amino acids. Per germline, CDR1 MRHNA and CDR2 SNTAGT. The CDR3 sequence: CASSNGESDTQYF. CDR3 DNA: TGTGCCAGCAGCAACGGGGAGTCAGATACGCAGTATTTT.

This clone was picked up one time. This rearrangement joins TRBV2 to TRBJ2-1; possibly TRBD2 for D (6 bases). The CDR3 runs 13 residues. Germline CDR1 reads SNHLY; CDR2 reads FYNNEI. V was trimmed by 5 bases and J by 7 bases, leaving 12 bases between them. This chain's CDR3 is CASSNSRGNEQFF. CDR3 nucleotides: TGTGCCAGCAGTAATTCACGGGGGAATGAGCAGTTCTTC.

The chain has TRBV5-6 and TRBJ1-2, with 10 bases aligning to TRBD1. This CDR3 region has 14 residues. Looked up from germline, CDR1 is SGHDT and CDR2 is YYEEEE. Germline trimming cut 4 bases from V and 3 bases from J; bases unmatched to any gene: 3. This CDR3 reads CASSAGQGYYGYTF. Written as DNA, the CDR3 is TGTGCCAGCAGCGCGGGACAGGGGTACTATGGCTACACCTTC.

The table lists this clone with a few counts. This chain links TRBV5-4 with TRBJ2-5; 11 bases align to TRBD2. The assigned J gene may be wrong: the sequence end matches TRBJ2-7 better. This CDR3 region has 17 residues. The V gene's germline CDR1 is SGHNT and CDR2 YYREEE (reference sequence). For the CDR3, the DNA is TGTGCCAGCAGCTTGAGTAGCGGGGGGGCCTATCTCTACGAGCAGTACTTC. This sequence encodes CASSLSSGGAYLYEQYF.

This chain joins TRBV27 and TRBJ2-5, with D possibly being TRBD1 (5 bases). The CDR3 spans 14 residues. Per the germline V gene, CDR1 is MNHEY and CDR2 is SMNVEV (reference sequence). Trimming took 6 bases from V and 0 from J, leaving 11 bases between them. The CDR3 sequence is CASSRTGYQETQYF. The CDR3 bases are TGTGCCAGCAGCCGAACAGGTTACCAAGAGACCCAGTACTTC.

This chain connects TRBV28 to TRBJ1-4; D ambiguous. The germline CDR1 and CDR2 sequences are MDHEN and SYDVKM. This CDR3 spans 16 amino acids. Trimming took 8 bases from V and 3 from J, leaving 19 bases between them. CDR3 DNA: TGTGCCAGCCTTGACCCCCGAGTAGAGGCTAATGAAAAACTGTTTTTT. Translated, it gives CASLDPRVEANEKLFF.

This clone appeared a single time. The rearrangement links TRBV30 to TRBJ1-5, with 8 positions matching TRBD1. The CDR3 runs 14 residues. The V gene's germline CDR1 is GTSNPN and CDR2 SVGIG (reference sequence). V lost 2 bases to trimming and J lost 7 bases; unmatched junction nucleotides: 7. Here the CDR3 reads CAWSRQGADQPQHF. The CDR3 bases are TGTGCCTGGAGTCGCCAGGGGGCTGACCAGCCCCAGCATTTT.

This clone was observed a few times. This chain uses TRBV30 with TRBJ1-2; D remains unclear. The V and J ends lost 0 bases and 4 bases respectively, with 12 bases between them. Germline loops: CDR1 GTSNPN, CDR2 SVGIG (reference sequence). CDR3 length equals 14 residues. CDR3 amino acids: CAWSVRLAVYGYTF. CDR3 coding DNA: TGTGCCTGGAGTGTGAGGTTGGCCGTCTATGGCTACACCTTC.

The chain joins TRBV7-9 to TRBJ2-4, with D unclear. V was clipped by 5 bases and J by 0 bases, with 11 bases between them. Germline V gene lookup returns CDR1 SEHNR and CDR2 FQNEAQ (reference sequence). The CDR3 spans 15 residues. CDR3: CASSRGVGAKNIQYF. CDR3 nucleotides: TGTGCCAGCAGCCGCGGAGTAGGAGCCAAAAACATTCAGTACTTC.

The CDR3: CASSQEGTSGEGDTQYF. CDR3 nucleotides: TGTGCCAGCAGCCAAGAAGGGACTAGCGGGGAGGGAGATACGCAGTATTTT. The chain is built from TRBV4-2 and TRBJ2-3, with 13 bases lining up with TRBD2. The trim removed 0 bases at V and 5 bases at J, leaving 5 bases unmatched. The CDR3 runs 17 residues. The germline gives CDR1 LGHNA, CDR2 YNFKEQ.

The rearrangement joins TRBV7-2 to TRBJ1-1; D perhaps matches TRBD1 (5 bases). This CDR3 contains 15 residues. V was trimmed by 1 base and J by 5 bases, leaving 14 bases between them. Germline-derived CDR1 and CDR2 are SGHTA and FQGNSA. This CDR3 reads CASSLVRGGGTEAFF. CDR3 in DNA: TGTGCCAGCAGCTTAGTGCGGGGCGGAGGGACTGAAGCTTTCTTT.

This chain joins TRBV30 and TRBJ1-5; TRBD1 might be the D (6 bases). Germline V gene sequence: CDR1 GTSNPN, CDR2 SVGIG (reference sequence). V dropped 5 bases and J dropped 5 bases, with 13 bases sitting between them. There are 13 residues in the CDR3. The CDR3 coding sequence is TGTGCCTGGCAACAGGGTTTAGATCAGCCCCAGCATTTT. It specifies CAWQQGLDQPQHF.

V is TRBV12-2 and J is TRBJ2-6; the DNA was not compared with TRBD2, the D call given in the table. TRBV12-2 is described as a pseudogene. The CDR3 has 20 amino acids. CDR3 coding DNA: TGTGCAAGTCGCTTAGCCCCCGGGATGCAGGTGCGACCTGGGGCCAACGTCCTGACTTTC. This codes for CASRLAPGMQVRPGANVLTF.

The genes are TRBV7-2 and TRBJ2-5, with TRBD2 matching 12 bases. The CDR3 covers 19 residues. Germline assignment: CDR1 SGHTA and CDR2 FQGNSA. Trimming cost V 1 base and J 2 bases; bases outside gene matches: 11. The CDR3 region has the DNA TGTGCCAGCAGCTTAGGGGGGCCTAGCGGGGGGGCAGGGCAAGAGACCCAGTACTTC. Protein: CASSLGGPSGGAGQETQYF. Complete variable domain (other parts from reference TRBV7-2 and TRBJ2-5): GAGVSQSPSNKVTEKGKDVELRCDPISGHTALYWYRQSLGQGLEFLIYFQGNSAPDKSGLPSDRFSAERTGGSVSTLTIQRTQQEDSAVYLCASSLGGPSGGAGQETQYFGPGTRLLVL.

The chain links TRBV6-4 to TRBJ2-1, with 7 bases aligning to TRBD2. Germline values: CDR1 MRHNA, CDR2 SNTAGT. J was trimmed by 8 bases and V by 2 bases; bases with no gene match: 9. The CDR3 length is 15 residues. CDR3 amino acids: CASSDGGRGRDEQFF. Here the CDR3 DNA reads TGTGCCAGCAGTGACGGGGGACGGGGGAGGGATGAGCAGTTCTTC.

The V call is TRBV18, the J call TRBJ2-3; 9 nucleotides align to TRBD1. CDR3 length: 17 amino acids. Germline V gene data show CDR1 as KGHSH and CDR2 as LQKENI. With 0 bases clipped from V and 0 bases from J, the junction kept 4 bases outside the gene matches. The CDR3, as DNA: TGTGCCAGCTCACCACCTGACGGGACAGGGAGCACAGATACGCAGTATTTT. Residues: CASSPPDGTGSTDTQYF.

The genes are TRBV11-3 and TRBJ2-3; 8 bases align to TRBD1. V lost 5 bases, J lost 5 bases, and 6 bases stayed unmatched. The CDR3 has 14 amino acids. Looked up from germline, CDR1 is SGHNT and CDR2 is YENEEA. In DNA form, the CDR3 reads TGTGCCAGCAGCCCAGGACAGGGTGTAGATACGCAGTATTTT. It codes for CASSPGQGVDTQYF. Supplemented by reference TRBV11-3 and TRBJ2-3, the full variable domain reads EAGVVQSPRYKIIEKKQPVAFWCNPISGHNTLYWYLQNLGQGPELLIRYENEEAVDDSQLPKDRFSAERLKGVDSTLKIQPAELGDSAVYLCASSPGQGVDTQYFGPGTRLTVL.

The rearrangement joins TRBV2 to TRBJ1-1, with D unresolved. The length of the CDR3 is 12 residues. Germline CDR1 SNHLY, CDR2 FYNNEI. CDR3 loop: CAQALLNTEAFF. For the CDR3, the DNA is TGTGCTCAAGCCCTCTTGAACACTGAAGCTTTCTTT.

This chain links TRBV5-4 with TRBJ1-3; D possibly corresponds to TRBD1 (6 bases). Between the trimmed V and J ends, which lost 4 bases and 0 bases, there was a span of 11 bases. Looked up from germline, CDR1 is SGHNT and CDR2 is YYREEE (reference sequence). The CDR3 spans 15 residues. Here the CDR3 reads CASSPDSFSGNTIYF. The CDR3 DNA reads as TGTGCCAGCAGCCCGGACAGCTTCTCTGGAAACACCATATATTTT.

The CDR3 region is CASSPGQGAGDGYTF. The CDR3 DNA is TGTGCCAGCTCACCGGGACAGGGGGCTGGTGATGGCTACACCTTC. V usage is TRBV18 and J usage is TRBJ1-2; the match to TRBD1 covers 12 bases. The junction had 5 bases not matched to a gene; V was cut back by 3 bases and J by 6 bases. CDR1 is KGHSH, CDR2 LQKENI, per germline. The CDR3 has 15 residues.